The rows below give T cell receptor beta chains drawn from one sample of a study of graft-versus-host responses after intestinal transplantation. Assay used: immunoSEQ multiplex PCR; TCRdb lists only in-frame clones, some missing. The table records fewer than 95,000 clones, around 93% of them present only once. What these receptors recognize is not known. This material consisted of unstimulated CD8+ T cells sorted from spleen or lymph node cells, taken before transplant. These receptors all stem from a human donor who was the organ donor for an intestinal transplant. Both conserved end residues are part of each CDR3. A D gene is named only where the DNA matches it firmly. Size tells how often a clone was seen (once, few, many) or the class of an expanded clone, and some rows leave it out.

j_call v_call clone_size d_call cdr3_aa cdr3_nt
TRBJ1-2 TRBV27 . TRBD1 CASGWTGGSGYTF TGTGCCAGCGGGTGGACAGGGGGTTCTGGCTACACCTTC
TRBJ1-2 TRBV5-6 . TRBD1 CASSLTGDYGYTF TGTGCCAGCAGCCTGACAGGGGACTATGGCTACACCTTC
TRBJ2-7 TRBV7-9 once TRBD1 CASSLEPGGEQYF TGTGCCAGCAGCTTAGAGCCAGGGGGCGAGCAGTACTTC
TRBJ1-4 TRBV4-1 . . CASSHDMGGEKLFF TGCGCCAGCAGCCACGACATGGGGGGTGAAAAACTGTTTTTT
TRBJ1-1 TRBV10-3 . TRBD1 CAIGDRLMNTEAFF TGTGCCATCGGGGACAGGCTCATGAACACTGAAGCTTTCTTT
TRBJ2-5 TRBV5-8 once TRBD2 CASSLVSSGRETQYF TGTGCCAGCAGCTTGGTATCTAGCGGGAGGGAGACCCAGTACTTC
TRBJ2-3 TRBV15 . . CATSTRTEGGVLFTQYF TGTGCCACCAGCACCAGGACTGAAGGAGGTGTTTTGTTTACGCAGTATTTT
TRBJ2-7 TRBV27 . TRBD1 CASSLGPRGHYEQYF TGTGCCAGCAGTTTAGGGCCCAGGGGGCATTACGAGCAGTACTTC
TRBJ2-1 TRBV18 . TRBD2 CASFSGGPPYNEQFF TGTGCCAGTTTTAGCGGGGGCCCCCCCTACAATGAGCAGTTCTTC
TRBJ2-7 TRBV27 . TRBD1 CAGSWTGFNEQYF TGTGCCGGCAGCTGGACAGGGTTCAACGAGCAGTACTTC
TRBJ1-4 TRBV5-4 . TRBD1 CASSQEAGQGSEKLFF TGTGCCAGCAGCCAAGAGGCTGGACAGGGGAGTGAAAAACTGTTTTTT
TRBJ1-1 TRBV7-9 . . CASSPLAGGMTEAFF TGTGCCAGCAGCCCTTTGGCGGGAGGGATGACTGAAGCTTTCTTT
TRBJ1-3 TRBV2 . . CASKTGFSGNTIYF TGTGCCAGCAAAACAGGATTCTCTGGAAACACCATATATTTT
TRBJ1-1 TRBV4-1 . . CASSRGVTGNTEAFF TGCGCCAGCAGCCGTGGGGTGACAGGCAACACTGAAGCTTTCTTT
TRBJ1-2 TRBV2 . . CASRGGLGYGYTF TGTGCCAGCAGGGGGGGGTTGGGGTATGGCTACACCTTC
TRBJ1-2 TRBV29-1 . . CSVDPGEEVGGYTF TGCAGCGTTGACCCGGGGGAAGAGGTGGGCGGCTACACCTTC
TRBJ2-7 TRBV28 . TRBD1 CASKGQGGSYEQYF TGTGCCAGCAAGGGACAGGGAGGCTCCTACGAGCAGTACTTC
TRBJ2-1 TRBV19 . TRBD1 CASSIAGQGAAEQFF TGTGCCAGTAGTATAGCCGGACAGGGGGCAGCTGAGCAGTTCTTC
TRBJ2-2 TRBV4-1 . . CASSQGPSVAAGAGELFF TGCGCCAGCAGCCAAGGTCCCAGCGTGGCGGCCGGGGCCGGGGAGCTGTTTTTT
TRBJ1-3 TRBV2 . . CASRLYRRKSGNTIYF TGTGCCAGCAGACTATACAGGCGAAAGTCTGGAAACACCATATATTTT
TRBJ2-1 TRBV7-3 . . CASSLFFYNEQFF TGTGCCAGCAGCCTCTTCTTCTACAATGAGCAGTTCTTC
TRBJ2-7 TRBV19 . TRBD2 CASSAGGGSYEQYF TGTGCCAGTAGTGCGGGGGGAGGCTCCTACGAGCAGTACTTC
TRBJ2-3 TRBV6-5 . . CASSYSPLGLTDTQYF TGTGCCAGCAGTTACTCGCCACTAGGACTCACAGATACGCAGTATTTT
TRBJ1-2 TRBV27 . . CASSSLPGGYGYTF TGTGCCAGCAGTTCCCTTCCCGGCGGCTATGGCTACACCTTC
TRBJ2-3 TRBV13 . . CASSLGRVDTQYF TGTGCCAGCAGCTTAGGCCGGGTTGATACGCAGTATTTT
TRBJ1-2 TRBV19 . TRBD1 CASRPRDRGKDYGYTF TGTGCCAGTAGGCCCCGGGACAGGGGAAAAGACTATGGCTACACCTTC
TRBJ1-1 TRBV5-8 once . CASSWGGTPGVNTEAFF TGTGCCAGCAGCTGGGGGGGGACCCCCGGGGTGAACACTGAAGCTTTCTTT
TRBJ1-6 TRBV7-8 . . CASSAFRGRGNSPLHF TGTGCCAGCAGCGCTTTCAGGGGACGGGGTAATTCACCCCTCCACTTT
TRBJ1-4 TRBV4-1 . TRBD1 CASSQGYETGVREKLFF TGCGCCAGCAGCCAAGGTTATGAGACAGGGGTACGAGAAAAACTGTTTTTT
TRBJ1-6 TRBV7-9 . TRBD1 CASSLRGPTGDSPLHF TGTGCCAGCAGCTTAAGGGGACCGACAGGGGATTCACCCCTCCACTTT
TRBJ2-7 TRBV5-1 . . CASSLVTGSSYEQYF TGCGCCAGCAGCTTGGTAACGGGGAGCTCCTACGAGCAGTACTTC
TRBJ2-2 TRBV4-3 . . CASSQGRGMGTGELFF TGCGCCAGCAGCCAAGGCCGGGGGATGGGCACCGGGGAGCTGTTTTTT
TRBJ1-4 TRBV5-6 few . CASSLAAGDNEKLFF TGTGCCAGCAGCTTGGCGGCAGGGGATAATGAAAAACTGTTTTTT
TRBJ1-1 TRBV2 . . CATPPGDKGSEAFF TGTGCCACCCCACCGGGGGATAAGGGTTCTGAAGCTTTCTTT
TRBJ1-5 TRBV19 . TRBD1 CASSWEQVTGLGPRQPQHF TGTGCCAGTAGTTGGGAGCAAGTGACAGGGCTTGGCCCGCGTCAGCCCCAGCATTTT
TRBJ1-2 TRBV6-5 . . CASSYSINYGYTF TGTGCCAGCAGTTATTCTATTAACTATGGCTACACCTTC
TRBJ1-6 TRBV7-9 . TRBD1 CASSSLDTRGQNSPLHF TGTGCCAGCAGCTCCCTCGACACAAGGGGGCAAAATTCACCCCTCCACTTT
TRBJ2-3 TRBV7-9 . TRBD2 CASSNLAGGRDTQYF TGTGCCAGCAGCAATCTAGCGGGGGGAAGGGATACGCAGTATTTT
TRBJ2-2 TRBV28 once . CASSLQNTGELFF TGTGCCAGCAGTTTACAGAACACCGGGGAGCTGTTTTTT